These 23 T cell receptor beta chains were sequenced from one sample in a study of blood T cell repertoires in COVID-19. Sequenced by immunoSEQ multiplex PCR; TCRdb stores in-frame clones only, minus some. The sample carries 90,000 to 150,000 clones, roughly 89% recorded once. The sample consisted of peripheral blood. The receptors derive from a woman in her forties or fifties with acute or convalescent COVID-19.

In its sample, this clone was seen a few times. In nucleotides, the CDR3 is TGTGCCACCAGTGATCGGACAGGGGACTATGGCTACACCTTC. Translated: CATSDRTGDYGYTF. This chain connects TRBV24-1 to TRBJ1-2; 9 positions agree with TRBD1. Germline values: CDR1 KGHDR, CDR2 SFDVKD. The V segment lost 3 bases and the J segment 3 bases; nucleotides outside the gene matches: 1. This CDR3 spans 14 amino acids.

The V gene is TRBV3-1 (or the pseudogene TRBV3-2), the J gene TRBJ1-2; no firm D call. CDR1 and CDR2 (germline): LGHDT, YNNKEL (reference sequence). Trimming removed 3 bases at V and 8 bases at J, with 7 bases between. The CDR3 runs 11 residues. Here the CDR3 DNA reads TGTGCCAGCAGCCACCTGCGGGGCTACACCTTC. The encoded protein is CASSHLRGYTF.

The chain couples TRBV12-3 or TRBV12-4 to TRBJ1-2, with unresolved D. V was pared by 4 bases and J by 2 bases, with 5 bases between. This CDR3 has 12 amino acids. The CDR3 DNA sequence: TGTGCCAGCAGTTCCCGGAACTATGGCTACACCTTC. Protein: CASSSRNYGYTF.

This chain connects TRBV4-3 to TRBJ2-7; maybe TRBD2 (5 bases). The length of the CDR3 is 13 residues. The ends were cut back, 4 bases at V and 3 bases at J, with 10 bases in the middle. Per germline, CDR1 LGHNA and CDR2 YSLEER. As DNA, the CDR3 is TGCGCCAGCAGCCCGTGGGCGGGCTACGAGCAGTACTTC. It specifies CASSPWAGYEQYF.

The chain combines TRBV16 with TRBJ2-1; the match to TRBD2 covers 11 bases. The CDR3 contains 15 residues. Trimming cost V 4 bases and J 10 bases; bases outside gene matches: 9. Germline V gene sequence: CDR1 KGHSY, CDR2 FQNENV. The CDR3 DNA follows: TGTGCCAGCAGCCCCGAACTAGCGGGAGAAGGGGAGCAGTTCTTC. Translated, it gives CASSPELAGEGEQFF.

This chain connects TRBV25-1 to TRBJ1-1, with no clear D. Germline lookup yields CDR1 MGHDK and CDR2 SYGVNS. The CDR3 is 14 amino acids. Trimming pared 2 bases from V and 3 bases from J, leaving 10 bases between. CDR3 in DNA: TGTGCCAGCAGTGAAGGAGGCCGTTACACTGAAGCTTTCTTT. Its translation is CASSEGGRYTEAFF.

V gene TRBV4-1 combines with J gene TRBJ2-3; possibly TRBD2 for D (6 bases). Germline V gives CDR1 MGHRA, CDR2 YSYEKL. V was cut by 0 bases and J by 0 bases, with 22 bases left in between. The CDR3 runs 20 residues. The CDR3 region is CASSQERPSRGDHSTDTQYF. For the CDR3, the DNA is TGCGCCAGCAGCCAAGAACGCCCTTCCCGCGGGGACCACAGCACAGATACGCAGTATTTT.

The genes are TRBV29-1 and TRBJ2-2; 12 bases map to TRBD2. The V gene's germline CDR1 is SQVTM and CDR2 ANQGSEA. After removal of 7 bases from V and 1 base from J, the junction contained 13 bases not matched to a gene. This CDR3 is 18 amino acids long. CDR3 region: CSAIGEGLAGLNTGELFF. DNA for the CDR3: TGCAGCGCCATCGGAGAGGGACTAGCGGGCTTGAACACCGGGGAGCTGTTTTTT.

The rearrangement uses TRBV4-1 and TRBJ2-1; 11 bases fit TRBD2. The V gene's germline CDR1 is MGHRA and CDR2 YSYEKL. Germline trimming cut 4 bases from V and 5 bases from J; bases unmatched to any gene: 7. This CDR3 contains 16 residues. CDR3 DNA: TGCGCCAGCAGCCGCTTTAGCGGGAGGGGGCACAATGAGCAGTTCTTC. It translates to CASSRFSGRGHNEQFF.

Comment on this clone: One junction end does not reproduce the germline sequence, and a read error may be involved. This chain joins TRBV11-2 and TRBJ2-2, with 12 bases that match TRBD2. The CDR3 has 15 residues. From germline, CDR1 is SGHAT and CDR2 FQNNGV. CDR3 in amino acids: CASSRTSGNAGELFF. CDR3 coding DNA: TGTGCCAGCAGCCGGACTAGCGGGAACGCCGGGGAGCTGTTTTTT. Supplemented by reference TRBV11-2 and TRBJ2-2, the full variable domain reads EAGVAQSPRYKIIEKRQSVAFWCNPISGHATLYWYQQILGQGPKLLIQFQNNGVVDDSQLPKDRFSAERLKGVDSTLKIQPAKLEDSAVYLCASSRTSGNAGELFFGEGSRLTVL.

This clone was seen only once. The chain uses TRBV9 and TRBJ1-1; D is ambiguous. The length of the CDR3 is 14 residues. V gave up 0 bases and J gave up 1 base, with 7 bases separating them. Germline loops: CDR1 SGDLS, CDR2 YYNGEE. The CDR3 DNA reads TGTGCCAGCAGCGTAGCCGGGGAGAACACTGAAGCTTTCTTT. Protein: CASSVAGENTEAFF.

This clone was counted once. This chain connects TRBV6-5 to TRBJ1-1, with TRBD1 as a possible D gene (6 bases). The CDR3 loop spans 14 amino acids. V gave up 5 bases and J gave up 8 bases, with 18 bases separating them. CDR1 MNHEY and CDR2 SVGAGI come from the germline V gene. The CDR3 sequence is CASSQMGPGTEAFF. CDR3 bases: TGTGCCAGCAGTCAGATGGGGCCCGGGACAGAAGCTTTCTTT.

V gene TRBV7-3 combines with J gene TRBJ1-1; no reliable D call. This CDR3 contains 14 residues. Trimming removed 5 bases from V and 0 bases from J, with 10 bases in between. Germline loops: CDR1 SGHTA, CDR2 FQGTGA. CDR3 amino acids: CASSRSTVNTEAFF. The CDR3 nucleotides read TGTGCCAGCAGCCGATCTACAGTGAACACTGAAGCTTTCTTT.

This chain uses TRBV7-2 with TRBJ2-7; D uncertain. CDR3 length: 12 residues. Deletions cut 4 bases from V and 1 base from J, with 5 bases between. From germline, CDR1 is SGHTA and CDR2 FQGNSA. The CDR3 sequence: CASSYNSYEQYF. The CDR3 nucleotides are TGTGCCAGCAGCTATAATTCCTACGAGCAGTACTTC.

The rearrangement links TRBV5-4 to TRBJ1-1; D is uncertain. The V end was cut by 10 bases, the J end by 1 base, with 14 bases between. The CDR3 is 13 residues long. The germline gives CDR1 SGHNT, CDR2 YYREEE (reference sequence). The CDR3 here is CAARGGANTEAFF. The CDR3 DNA follows: TGTGCCGCGAGAGGAGGCGCGAACACTGAAGCTTTCTTT.

J is TRBJ2-5 and V is TRBV7-2, with 11 bases identical to TRBD2. The CDR3 covers 14 residues. After removal of 5 bases from V and 6 bases from J, the junction contained 5 bases not matched to a gene. Germline-derived CDR1 and CDR2 are SGHTA and FQGNSA. The DNA for the CDR3 is TGTGCCAGCAGCACCGGGACTAGCGGCCAGACCCAGTACTTC. This sequence encodes CASSTGTSGQTQYF.

V gene TRBV18 combines with J gene TRBJ2-5, with TRBD2 identical over 7 bases. This CDR3 is 16 amino acids long. The trim removed 5 bases at V and 0 bases at J, leaving 9 bases unmatched. The germline V gene encodes CDR1 KGHSH and CDR2 LQKENI. The CDR3 is CASSETSTQYQETQYF. CDR3 nucleotide sequence: TGTGCCAGCTCAGAGACTAGCACCCAGTACCAAGAGACCCAGTACTTC.

V usage is TRBV10-2 and J usage is TRBJ2-5, with D possibly matching TRBD2 (5 bases). The V gene's germline CDR1 is WSHSY and CDR2 SAAADI. Trimming shortened V by 5 bases and J by 7 bases, and 11 bases separated the two germline ends. The CDR3 contains 12 residues. CDR3 bases: TGCGCCAGCAGTCCTAGCCTCCGGACCCAGTACTTC. Protein product: CASSPSLRTQYF.

This clone was observed a handful of times. V usage is TRBV11-2 and J usage is TRBJ2-1; D might be TRBD2 (5 bases). The germline CDR1 and CDR2 sequences are SGHAT and FQNNGV. V gave up 8 bases and J gave up 9 bases, with 17 bases separating them. This CDR3 comprises 13 residues. The CDR3 nucleotides read TGTGCCAGCGGCCACCCGACGGGGAGTGAGCAGTTCTTC. Translated: CASGHPTGSEQFF.

The chain couples TRBV5-1 to TRBJ1-2; 7 nucleotides align to TRBD1. The CDR3 length is 12 residues. V dropped 3 bases and J dropped 8; count of bases not matched to a gene: 4. Germline V lookup: CDR1 SGHRS, CDR2 YFSETQ. CDR3 residues: CASSSRDSGYTF. The CDR3 DNA is TGCGCCAGCAGCTCCAGGGACAGCGGCTACACCTTC.

The chain links TRBV7-8 to TRBJ1-6; 11 nucleotides match TRBD1. The CDR3 is 19 amino acids. Germline values: CDR1 SGHVS, CDR2 FQNEAQ. V shed 5 bases and J 0 bases; nucleotides not matched to a gene: 9. The CDR3 sequence: CASSGSGTGGSSYNSPLHF. CDR3 bases: TGTGCCAGCAGCGGGTCCGGGACAGGGGGGAGCTCCTATAATTCACCCCTCCACTTT.

This chain links TRBV28 with TRBJ2-7; the match to TRBD2 covers 8 bases. V lost 7 bases, J lost 5 bases, and 7 bases stayed unmatched. This CDR3 comprises 13 residues. Germline-derived CDR1 and CDR2 are MDHEN and SYDVKM. CDR3 sequence (DNA): TGTGCCAGCACCCCAGGCGGGGGGCACGAGCAGTACTTC. It specifies CASTPGGGHEQYF.

The chain recombines TRBV5-4 with TRBJ2-7, with TRBD2 as a possible D gene (5 bases). This CDR3 contains 14 residues. The V end was cut by 0 bases, the J end by 6 bases, with 13 bases between. Germline assignment: CDR1 SGHNT and CDR2 YYREEE (reference sequence). The DNA of the CDR3 is TGTGCCAGCAGCTTGGAAGTTTCCGGGGTCGAGCAGTACTTC. This encodes CASSLEVSGVEQYF.